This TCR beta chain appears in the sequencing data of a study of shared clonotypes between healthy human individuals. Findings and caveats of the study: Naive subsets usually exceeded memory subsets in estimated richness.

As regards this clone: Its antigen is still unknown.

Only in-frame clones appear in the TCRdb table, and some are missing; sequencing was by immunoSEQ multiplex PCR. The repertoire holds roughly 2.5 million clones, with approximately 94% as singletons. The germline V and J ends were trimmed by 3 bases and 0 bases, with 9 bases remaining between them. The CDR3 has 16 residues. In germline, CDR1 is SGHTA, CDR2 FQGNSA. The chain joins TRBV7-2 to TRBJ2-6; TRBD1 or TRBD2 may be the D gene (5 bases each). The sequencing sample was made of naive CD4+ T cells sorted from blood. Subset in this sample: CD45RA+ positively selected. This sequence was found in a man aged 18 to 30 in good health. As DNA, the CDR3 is TGTGCCAGCAGCTTGGGGGTGGGCTCTGGGGCCAACGTCCTGACTTTC. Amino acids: CASSLGVGSGANVLTF. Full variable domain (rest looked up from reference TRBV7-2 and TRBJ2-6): GAGVSQSPSNKVTEKGKDVELRCDPISGHTALYWYRQSLGQGLEFLIYFQGNSAPDKSGLPSDRFSAERTGGSVSTLTIQRTQQEDSAVYLCASSLGVGSGANVLTFGAGSRLTVL.